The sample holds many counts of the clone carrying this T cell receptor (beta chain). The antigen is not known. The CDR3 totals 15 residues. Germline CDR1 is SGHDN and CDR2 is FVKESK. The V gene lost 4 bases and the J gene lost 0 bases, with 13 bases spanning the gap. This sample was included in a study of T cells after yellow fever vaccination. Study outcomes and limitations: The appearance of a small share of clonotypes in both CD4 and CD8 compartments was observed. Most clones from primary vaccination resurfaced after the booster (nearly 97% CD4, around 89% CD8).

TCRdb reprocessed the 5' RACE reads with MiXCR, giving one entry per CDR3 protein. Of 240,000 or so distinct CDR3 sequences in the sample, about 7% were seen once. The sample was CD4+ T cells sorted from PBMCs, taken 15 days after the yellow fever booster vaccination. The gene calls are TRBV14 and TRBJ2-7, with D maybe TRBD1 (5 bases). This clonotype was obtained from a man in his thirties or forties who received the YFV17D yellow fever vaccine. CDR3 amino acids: CASSRDSRSSYEQYF. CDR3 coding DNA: TGTGCCAGCAGCCGCGACAGCCGGAGCTCCTACGAGCAGTACTTC.